This TCR beta chain derives from a study of blood T cell repertoires in COVID-19. For the study at large: Some COVID-19 samples were acute and others convalescent; all came from the United States, Italy and Spain.

As originally analysed: From reference gene primer amplification, estimates of nucleated cell counts were derived. Repertoires were generated with immunoSEQ multiplex PCR, while TCRdb's copy carries only in-frame clones and drops some. The DNA gave D and trimming, while V, J and clone size come from that table. The table has 250,000 to 350,000 clones, about 87% seen once. V lost 2 bases and J lost 7; bases outside the gene matches: 0. Germline CDR1 is SGHVS and CDR2 is FQNEAQ. The CDR3 sequence is 12 residues long. Adults between about 18 and 95 years of age took part from 20 to 25 US areas. In Cohort 3, a recovered donor had either two negative PCRs, clearance, or symptom resolution.

V gene TRBV7-8 combines with J gene TRBJ1-2, with 8 bases lining up with TRBD1. The TCR was taken from a woman in her fifties or sixties who had recovered from COVID-19. Sequencing was done on a sample of PBMCs or T cells enriched from blood (not recorded which). The DNA of the CDR3 is TGTGCCAGCAGCTTACAGGGGGCTGGCTACACCTTC. It yields the protein CASSLQGAGYTF.